A single sample gave rise to the 9 T cell receptor beta chains below, sequenced in a study of cytomegalovirus exposure and HLA in healthy donors. This PCR relied on a set of 60 Vbeta primers and 13 Jbeta primers. Assay used: immunoSEQ multiplex PCR; TCRdb lists only in-frame clones, some missing. Altogether about 120,000 clones are present, around 76% being singletons, with the ten largest covering 9.5% to 15%. The specimen was PBMCs. Receptors originate from a woman in her thirties or forties in good health and CMV-seropositive.

V is TRBV4-2 and J is TRBJ1-4, with 8 bases matching TRBD1. Germline V gene sequence: CDR1 LGHNA, CDR2 YNFKEQ. With 4 bases clipped from V and 3 bases from J, the junction kept 4 bases outside the gene matches. CDR3 size: 15 residues. The CDR3 DNA reads as TGTGCCAGCAGCCGACCGGACAGGGCTAATGAAAAACTGTTTTTT. Protein sequence: CASSRPDRANEKLFF.

This chain joins TRBV2 and TRBJ2-7, with 8 bases identical to TRBD1. CDR1 is SNHLY and CDR2 is FYNNEI in the germline V gene. The CDR3 totals 14 residues. With V trimmed by 4 bases and J by 6 bases, 8 bases remained unmatched. The CDR3 loop reads CASSVTRQGTEQYF. The DNA of the CDR3 is TGTGCCAGCAGTGTGACTCGACAGGGGACCGAGCAGTACTTC.

This clone was seen only a few times. This rearrangement joins TRBV10-3 to TRBJ2-3, with 8 bases that match TRBD1. V was clipped by 8 bases and J by 6 bases; unmatched bases: 1. The CDR3 contains 11 residues. CDR1 and CDR2 from the germline V gene are ENHRY and SYGVKD. CDR3 loop: CAIGDRDTQYF. The CDR3 DNA sequence: TGTGCCATCGGGGACAGGGATACGCAGTATTTT.

CDR3 sequence: CASRIRQNYGYTF. The CDR3 coding sequence is TGTGCCAGTAGAATACGACAAAACTATGGCTACACCTTC. The V call is TRBV19, the J call TRBJ1-2; D uncertain. The CDR3 is 13 amino acids. The V and J ends lost 6 bases and 2 bases respectively, with 10 bases between them. CDR1 is LNHDA and CDR2 is SQIVND in the germline V gene (reference sequence).

The gene calls are TRBV7-9 and TRBJ1-1; D may be TRBD1 (6 bases). The CDR3 totals 13 residues. V was clipped by 7 bases and J by 1 base, with 10 bases between them. CDR1 is SEHNR, CDR2 FQNEAQ, per germline (reference sequence). CDR3 protein: CASTRDTNTEAFF. Here the CDR3 DNA reads TGTGCCAGCACCAGGGACACGAACACTGAAGCTTTCTTT.

Only a few counts were recorded for this clone. The chain carries TRBV5-4 and TRBJ1-5; D is unresolved. This CDR3 contains 15 residues. The V end lost 0 bases, the J end lost 6 bases, and 13 bases lay between the germline ends. Germline V lookup: CDR1 SGHNT, CDR2 YYREEE (reference sequence). CDR3 DNA: TGTGCCAGCAGCTTGGGAGGGAGTAATCCTCAGCCCCAGCATTTT. It is translated as CASSLGGSNPQPQHF.

V and J are TRBV4-1 and TRBJ1-5, with D unclear. The germline CDR1 and CDR2 sequences are MGHRA and YSYEKL. The CDR3 is 15 amino acids. Trimming pared 2 bases from V and 3 bases from J, leaving 11 bases between. CDR3 protein: CASSQHMATNQPQHF. The DNA of the CDR3 is TGCGCCAGCAGCCAACATATGGCAACCAATCAGCCCCAGCATTTT.

This rearrangement joins TRBV27 to TRBJ1-6; the D gene is possibly TRBD1 (5 bases). The CDR3 is made up of 15 amino acids. The germline V and J ends were trimmed by 3 bases and 8 bases, with 14 bases remaining between them. Germline V gene data show CDR1 as MNHEY and CDR2 as SMNVEV (reference sequence). DNA for the CDR3: TGTGCCAGCAGTTTTGGGGGGAGTTCTCATTCACCCCTCCACTTT. It is translated as CASSFGGSSHSPLHF.

A remark on this clone: In the same sample, other DNA sequences code for this CDR3. The chain couples TRBV5-1 to TRBJ2-5; no definite D call. The CDR3 has 12 amino acids. V was cut by 4 bases and J by 1 base, with 5 bases left in between. Per the germline V gene, CDR1 is SGHRS and CDR2 is YFSETQ. Written as DNA, the CDR3 is TGCGCCAGCAGCGTGAGCCAAGAGACCCAGTACTTC. The encoded protein is CASSVSQETQYF.